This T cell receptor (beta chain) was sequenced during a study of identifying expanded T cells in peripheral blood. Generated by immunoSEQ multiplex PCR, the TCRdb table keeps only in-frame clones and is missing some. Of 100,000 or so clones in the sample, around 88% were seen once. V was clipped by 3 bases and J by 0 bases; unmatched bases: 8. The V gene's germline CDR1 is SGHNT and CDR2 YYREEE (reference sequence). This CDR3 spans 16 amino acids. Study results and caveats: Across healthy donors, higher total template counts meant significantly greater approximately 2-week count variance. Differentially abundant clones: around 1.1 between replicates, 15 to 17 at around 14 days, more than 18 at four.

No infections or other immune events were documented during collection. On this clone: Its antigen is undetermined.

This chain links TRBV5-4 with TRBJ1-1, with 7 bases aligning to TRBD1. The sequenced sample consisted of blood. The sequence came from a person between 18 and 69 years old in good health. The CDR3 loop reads CASSSFTTGMNTEAFF. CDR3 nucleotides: TGTGCCAGCAGCTCCTTTACGACAGGGATGAACACTGAAGCTTTCTTT.